This TCR beta chain was recorded in a study of T cell changes during pregnancy in multiple sclerosis. The CDR3 is 15 amino acids. The trim removed 6 bases at V and 5 bases at J, leaving 8 bases unmatched. The germline V gene encodes CDR1 SNHLY and CDR2 FYNNEI. The data were produced by immunoSEQ multiplex PCR, yet TCRdb's version contains in-frame clones alone and is incomplete. This repertoire shows about 88,000 clones, 92% found once; its top ten account for about 1.5%. This chain uses TRBV2 with TRBJ2-3; 10 bases agree with TRBD1. The source is a female donor with multiple sclerosis, enrolled in a pregnancy study. The source material was peripheral blood, sampled in the first trimester of pregnancy. This chain's CDR3 is CASRGDRGRGDTQYF. The CDR3 DNA follows: TGTGCCAGCAGGGGGGACAGGGGCAGGGGAGATACGCAGTATTTT. Filled out from reference TRBV2 and TRBJ2-3, the complete variable domain reads EPEVTQTPSHQVTQMGQEVILRCVPISNHLYFYWYRQILGQKVEFLVSFYNNEISEKSEIFDDQFSVERPDGSNFTLKIRSTKLEDSAMYFCASRGDRGRGDTQYFGPGTRLTVL.